Following are 32 T cell receptor beta chains from one sample sequenced in a study of CD8 T cells in Susac syndrome. The RNA input was roughly 0.45 to 1 ug, and it was reverse transcribed with random hexamers. Each CDR3 protein gets one entry after TCRdb re-called the immunoSEQ multiplex PCR reads with MiXCR. The data hold approximately 120,000 distinct CDR3 sequences, with around 94% observed a single time. Sequenced: CD4+ T cells from PBMCs. Receptor source: a human donor in good health.

This chain joins TRBV2 and TRBJ1-5; weak D call: TRBD1 (5 bases). Trimming removed 6 bases at V and 3 bases at J, with 15 bases between. The CDR3 is 15 amino acids. Germline assignment: CDR1 SNHLY and CDR2 FYNNEI. CDR3 protein: CASRAGGDHNQPQHF. In DNA, the CDR3 is TGTGCCAGCAGGGCGGGGGGAGACCACAATCAGCCCCAGCATTTT.

The chain carries TRBV27 and TRBJ2-1; 13 bases fit TRBD2. This CDR3 has 15 residues. The V and J ends lost 5 bases and 9 bases, in that order; junction bases with no gene match: 7. From germline, CDR1 is MNHEY and CDR2 SMNVEV (reference sequence). The CDR3: CASSTTSGRIVEQFF. The CDR3, as DNA: TGTGCCAGCAGTACGACTAGCGGGAGGATTGTTGAGCAGTTCTTC.

The chain combines TRBV10-3 with TRBJ2-1, with 10 nucleotides matching TRBD2. Germline CDR1 reads ENHRY; CDR2 reads SYGVKD. The CDR3 spans 14 residues. The V gene end was trimmed by 2 bases and the J gene end by 5 bases; junction bases not matched to a gene: 0. The CDR3 sequence: CAISEGTSDNEQFF. The CDR3 coding sequence is TGTGCCATCAGTGAGGGGACTAGCGACAATGAGCAGTTCTTC.

This chain uses TRBV28 with TRBJ1-1; no reliable D call. V was pared by 6 bases and J by 0 bases, with 14 bases between. Germline CDR1 MDHEN, CDR2 SYDVKM. The CDR3 covers 15 residues. This CDR3 is CASRPSNILNTEAFF. The DNA for the CDR3 is TGTGCCAGCAGGCCCAGCAACATCTTGAACACTGAAGCTTTCTTT.

The genes are TRBV2 and TRBJ2-3; TRBD2 matches at 10 bases. Germline loops: CDR1 SNHLY, CDR2 FYNNEI. V trimming: 2 bases; J trimming: 0 bases; junction bases outside the gene matches: 2. There are 16 residues in the CDR3. CDR3 coding DNA: TGTGCCAGCAGTGAACTAGCGGGAGCGAGCACAGATACGCAGTATTTT. Translated, it gives CASSELAGASTDTQYF. The variable domain in full, completed from reference TRBV2 and TRBJ2-3, reads EPEVTQTPSHQVTQMGQEVILRCVPISNHLYFYWYRQILGQKVEFLVSFYNNEISEKSEIFDDQFSVERPDGSNFTLKIRSTKLEDSAMYFCASSELAGASTDTQYFGPGTRLTVL.

V and J are TRBV4-1 and TRBJ2-7, with 15 bases fitting TRBD2. From germline, CDR1 is MGHRA and CDR2 YSYEKL. With 6 bases clipped from V and 2 bases from J, the junction kept 5 bases outside the gene matches. The CDR3 runs to 16 residues. The CDR3 loop is CASSPRTSGRAYEQYF. The CDR3 region has the DNA TGCGCCAGCAGTCCCCGGACTAGCGGGAGGGCCTACGAGCAGTACTTC.

The rearrangement links TRBV4-3 to TRBJ1-3; D is ambiguous. The CDR3 loop spans 13 amino acids. V lost 0 bases to trimming and J lost 7 bases, with 7 bases between them. Germline lookup yields CDR1 LGHNA and CDR2 YSLEER. For the CDR3, the DNA is TGCGCCAGCAGCCAAGATATGTGGAACACCATATATTTT. Translated: CASSQDMWNTIYF.

V and J are TRBV27 and TRBJ2-2, with no clear D. Trimming removed 6 bases at V and 0 bases at J, with 17 bases between. From germline, CDR1 is MNHEY and CDR2 SMNVEV (reference sequence). The CDR3 sequence is 17 residues long. CDR3 region: CASSQIDWYANTGELFF. CDR3 bases: TGTGCCAGCAGCCAAATAGACTGGTACGCGAACACCGGGGAGCTGTTTTTT.

The chain is built from TRBV20-1 and TRBJ1-1, with unresolved D. The CDR3 is made up of 12 amino acids. Germline lookup yields CDR1 DFQATT and CDR2 SNEGSKA (reference sequence). V dropped 1 base and J dropped 4 bases, with 7 bases sitting between them. CDR3: CSARVSSTEAFF. The CDR3 region has the DNA TGCAGTGCTAGAGTGAGTAGCACTGAAGCTTTCTTT.

The genes are TRBV20-1 and TRBJ1-1, with D perhaps matching TRBD1 (6 bases). This CDR3 region has 14 residues. Trimming stripped 0 bases from V and 4 bases from J, with 12 bases between. Per the germline V gene, CDR1 is DFQATT and CDR2 is SNEGSKA (reference sequence). This chain's CDR3 is CSARDPGAGTEAFF. The CDR3, as DNA: TGCAGTGCTAGAGACCCAGGGGCGGGCACTGAAGCTTTCTTT.

CDR3 amino acids: CASSLMGQGKETQYF. In nucleotides, the CDR3 is TGTGCCAGCAGCCTCATGGGACAGGGGAAAGAGACCCAGTACTTC. The chain recombines TRBV14 with TRBJ2-5, with 10 bases that match TRBD1. The germline gives CDR1 SGHDN, CDR2 FVKESK. The V segment lost 4 bases and the J segment 3 bases; nucleotides outside the gene matches: 5. This CDR3 comprises 15 residues.

The CDR3, as DNA: TGTGCCAGCAGTCCCGGGACTAGCGGAAGGGGGCAGTACTTC. Translating it yields CASSPGTSGRGQYF. The chain uses TRBV9 and TRBJ2-7, with TRBD2 matching over 11 bases. The CDR3 loop spans 14 amino acids. Unmatched junction bases numbered 10, after V lost 5 bases and J lost 9 bases. Germline V gives CDR1 SGDLS, CDR2 YYNGEE.

The CDR3 is CASSLAVGPYEQYF. The DNA for the CDR3 is TGTGCCAGCAGCTTAGCAGTTGGGCCCTACGAGCAGTACTTC. The V call is TRBV13, the J call TRBJ2-7; no firm D call. V gave up 1 base and J gave up 2 bases, with 9 bases separating them. The CDR3 is 14 amino acids. The germline V gene encodes CDR1 PRHDT and CDR2 FYEKMQ (reference sequence).

The J gene is TRBJ2-5, the V gene TRBV5-1; maybe TRBD1 (6 bases). V shed 0 bases and J shed 4 bases, with 19 bases lying between them. Germline V CDR1 and CDR2: SGHRS, YFSETQ. The CDR3 spans 17 residues. The CDR3 DNA sequence: TGCGCCAGCAGCTTGGTACAGGGAACAGGGATTGGAGAGACCCAGTACTTC. This sequence encodes CASSLVQGTGIGETQYF.

This chain joins TRBV11-2 and TRBJ1-4; 7 nucleotides agree with TRBD1. Per germline, CDR1 SGHAT and CDR2 FQNNGV. J lost 8 bases, V lost 5 bases, and 5 bases had no gene match. CDR3 size: 13 residues. CDR3 sequence: CASSAGGGEKLFF. CDR3 sequence (DNA): TGTGCCAGCAGCGCAGGGGGAGGAGAAAAACTGTTTTTT.

The chain links TRBV4-3 to TRBJ2-6; 7 bases fit TRBD1. The V segment lost 3 bases and the J segment 0 bases; nucleotides outside the gene matches: 11. The CDR3 is 19 amino acids. Per germline, CDR1 LGHNA and CDR2 YSLEER. CDR3 protein: CASSQDTGQPTSGANVLTF. CDR3 DNA sequence: TGCGCCAGCAGCCAGGACACGGGACAGCCGACCTCTGGGGCCAACGTCCTGACTTTC.

This clonotype came up a few times. V is TRBV4-3 and J is TRBJ2-7, with D possibly TRBD2 on 6 matching bases. The V end lost 1 base, the J end lost 2 bases, and 15 bases lay between the germline ends. The germline gives CDR1 LGHNA, CDR2 YSLEER. The CDR3 extends over 16 amino acids. DNA of the CDR3: TGCGCCAGCAGCCAAGCGGGGCGGGGACGGACCTACGAGCAGTACTTC. This codes for CASSQAGRGRTYEQYF.

The chain recombines TRBV7-9 with TRBJ2-3; D unresolved. This CDR3 comprises 16 residues. The germline gives CDR1 SEHNR, CDR2 FQNEAQ (reference sequence). Trimming removed 4 bases at V and 0 bases at J, with 14 bases between. Here the CDR3 reads CASSSMALSSTDTQYF. As DNA, the CDR3 is TGTGCCAGCAGCTCCATGGCCCTCTCTAGCACAGATACGCAGTATTTT.

J is TRBJ2-3 and V is TRBV20-1, with D tentatively TRBD2 (6 bases). Germline loops: CDR1 DFQATT, CDR2 SNEGSKA (reference sequence). CDR3 length equals 14 residues. Trimming stripped 1 base from V and 3 bases from J, with 11 bases between. CDR3 sequence: CSARAAGNTDTQYF. The CDR3 DNA follows: TGCAGTGCTAGAGCTGCGGGAAATACAGATACGCAGTATTTT.

V and J are TRBV6-6 and TRBJ1-1; a weak D match, TRBD1 (5 bases). CDR3 length equals 13 residues. Germline CDR1 MNHNY, CDR2 SVGAGI (reference sequence). V gave up 2 bases and J gave up 3 bases, with 7 bases separating them. In DNA form, the CDR3 reads TGTGCCAGCAGTTACGGGGGTGACACTGAAGCTTTCTTT. Translated, it gives CASSYGGDTEAFF.

This chain joins TRBV7-9 and TRBJ2-3; TRBD2 aligns across 7 bases. The CDR3 runs to 16 residues. The V segment lost 5 bases and the J segment 3 bases; nucleotides outside the gene matches: 11. Per germline, CDR1 SEHNR and CDR2 FQNEAQ (reference sequence). CDR3 amino acids: CASSLPGQGGTDTQYF. The CDR3 DNA reads TGTGCCAGCAGCCTCCCGGGGCAGGGAGGGACAGATACGCAGTATTTT. Using reference TRBV7-9 and TRBJ2-3 for the parts outside the CDR3, the full variable domain is DTGVSQNPRHKITKRGQNVTFRCDPISEHNRLYWYRQTLGQGPEFLTYFQNEAQLEKSRLLSDRFSAERPKGSFSTLEIQRTEQGDSAMYLCASSLPGQGGTDTQYFGPGTRLTVL.

The chain carries TRBV3-1 and TRBJ1-2; 9 bases line up with TRBD1. The CDR3 length is 15 residues. Germline loops: CDR1 LGHDT, CDR2 YNNKEL (reference sequence). With 2 bases clipped from V and 8 bases from J, the junction kept 9 bases outside the gene matches. In DNA, the CDR3 is TGTGCCAGCAGCCAACCCGGACAGGGGATCGGGGGCTACACCTTC. It yields the protein CASSQPGQGIGGYTF.

This chain links TRBV28 with TRBJ2-3, with 7 positions matching TRBD1. Germline CDR1 MDHEN, CDR2 SYDVKM. Germline trimming cut 3 bases from V and 4 bases from J; bases unmatched to any gene: 7. The CDR3 is 15 residues long. For the CDR3, the DNA is TGTGCCAGCAGTTTTGGATCGACAGGGTCAGATACGCAGTATTTT. It translates to CASSFGSTGSDTQYF.

This chain connects TRBV5-1 to TRBJ2-3; 7 bases match TRBD1. Germline V gene lookup returns CDR1 SGHRS and CDR2 YFSETQ. The V and J ends lost 4 bases and 0 bases, in that order; junction bases with no gene match: 8. The CDR3 is 16 amino acids. The CDR3 sequence: CASSPLGQESTDTQYF. The CDR3 DNA is TGCGCCAGCAGCCCTCTTGGACAGGAGAGCACAGATACGCAGTATTTT.

J is TRBJ2-1 and V is TRBV15, with 11 bases identical to TRBD2. CDR3 size: 17 residues. V was pared by 0 bases and J by 5 bases, with 6 bases of the junction left unmatched. Germline values: CDR1 LNHNV, CDR2 YYDKDF (reference sequence). The DNA for the CDR3 is TGTGCCACCAGCAGAGATGGAGGACTAGCGGGTAACAATGAGCAGTTCTTC. Translated, it gives CATSRDGGLAGNNEQFF.

The CDR3 nucleotides read TGTGCCAGCGGGCTCGCGGAGGGCTATGGCTACACCTTC. Residues: CASGLAEGYGYTF. The chain carries TRBV6-5 and TRBJ1-2; D unclear. CDR1 and CDR2 from the germline V gene are MNHEY and SVGAGI. The V gene lost 8 bases and the J gene lost 4 bases, with 14 bases spanning the gap. This CDR3 has 13 residues.

J is TRBJ2-2 and V is TRBV5-4, with D unresolved. Germline CDR1 reads SGHNT; CDR2 reads YYREEE (reference sequence). The CDR3 spans 12 residues. V shed 4 bases and J shed 6 bases, with 7 bases lying between them. This CDR3 reads CASSLHPGELFF. The CDR3 DNA is TGTGCCAGCAGCCTACACCCCGGGGAGCTGTTTTTT.

V is TRBV29-1 and J is TRBJ2-5; D could derive from TRBD1 or TRBD2 (5 bases each). The CDR3 consists of 12 residues. V lost 7 bases, J lost 4 bases, and 13 bases lay in between. Germline CDR1 and CDR2: SQVTM and ANQGSEA. For the CDR3, the DNA is TGCAGCGGCCGGGGCGTTGTAGAGACCCAGTACTTC. It is translated as CSGRGVVETQYF.

V and J are TRBV6-2 or TRBV6-3 and TRBJ1-1; tentative D call: TRBD1 (6 bases). Trimming cost V 7 bases and J 7 bases, with 13 bases left between them. The germline gives CDR1 MNHEY, CDR2 SVGEGT. The CDR3 consists of 12 residues. The CDR3 protein is CASKEGVGEAFF. The CDR3 bases are TGTGCCAGCAAGGAGGGGGTTGGTGAAGCTTTCTTT.

The V and J genes are TRBV6-5 and TRBJ2-1; 14 bases fit TRBD2. The CDR3 has 15 residues. Germline V gene sequence: CDR1 MNHEY, CDR2 SVGAGI. Trimming removed 2 bases from V and 7 bases from J; junction bases left unmatched: 1. CDR3 in DNA: TGTGCCAGCAGTTACAGACTAGCGGGAGGGAATGAGCAGTTCTTC. This gives the protein CASSYRLAGGNEQFF.

The chain is built from TRBV4-1 and TRBJ2-1; 12 bases align to TRBD2. Trimming cost V 1 base and J 7 bases; bases outside gene matches: 2. The CDR3 is 15 amino acids. From germline, CDR1 is MGHRA and CDR2 YSYEKL. The chain's CDR3 is CASSQVGLAGNEQFF. The CDR3 DNA is TGCGCCAGCAGCCAAGTGGGACTAGCGGGTAATGAGCAGTTCTTC.

The chain employs TRBV29-1 and TRBJ2-3; possible D gene TRBD2, 6 bases. This CDR3 is built from 11 residues. V lost 3 bases to trimming and J lost 8 bases, with 9 bases between them. Germline V lookup: CDR1 SQVTM, CDR2 ANQGSEA. CDR3 DNA: TGCAGCGTTGAGATGGGGGGTACGCAGTATTTT. Residues: CSVEMGGTQYF.